This T cell receptor beta chain emerged from a study of graft-versus-host responses after intestinal transplantation. As for the study in general: Recipients across the board were started on anti-thymocyte globulin induction, then kept on tacrolimus and steroids for around three years. Study outcomes and limitations: The marrow of recipients harbored GvH clones, and ileum or blood showed some of them first. Peak circulating GvH clone levels were associated with early post-transplant HvG declines.

The V and J ends lost 0 bases and 0 bases respectively, with 5 bases between them. Looked up from germline, CDR1 is SGDLS and CDR2 is YYNGEE. The CDR3 runs 14 residues. In regard to this clone: What it recognizes is unknown.

Assay: immunoSEQ multiplex PCR; the TCRdb copy retains only in-frame clones and omits some. Here the sample spans approximately 100,000 clones, roughly 87% being singletons. This TCR came from a human donor who received an intestinal transplant. Sequenced material: unstimulated CD4+ T cells sorted from spleen or lymph node cells, taken before intestinal transplant. The chain recombines TRBV9 with TRBJ2-3; D call uncertain. CDR3 in amino acids: CASSVERSTDTQYF. The CDR3 DNA reads TGTGCCAGCAGCGTAGAAAGGAGCACAGATACGCAGTATTTT. Filled out from reference TRBV9 and TRBJ2-3, the complete variable domain reads DSGVTQTPKHLITATGQRVTLRCSPRSGDLSVYWYQQSLDQGLQFLIQYYNGEERAKGNILERFSAQQFPDLHSELNLSSLELGDSALYFCASSVERSTDTQYFGPGTRLTVL.